The 6 T cell receptor beta chains given below trace back to one sample, sequenced in a study of monozygotic twins with inflammatory bowel disease. TCRdb reprocessed the 5' RACE reads and reports one entry per CDR3 protein, with no DNA. The clone table shows some 99,000 distinct CDR3 sequences, with the ten largest holding approximately 13%. The sequenced sample consisted of blood. These receptor sequences come from a human donor with ulcerative colitis or Crohn's disease, or a healthy co-twin of an affected twin (not recorded which).

This sequence joins TRBV7-2 and TRBJ2-7. This CDR3 has 13 residues. Germline V gives CDR1 SGHTA, CDR2 FQGNSA. The CDR3 loop is CASSLATSYEQYF.

The chain carries TRBV27 and TRBJ1-1; no DNA is available, so the TRBD1 call from TCRdb remains unchecked. The germline gives CDR1 MNHEY, CDR2 SMNVEV (reference sequence). This CDR3 contains 14 residues. The CDR3 reads CASSGGQAPTEAFF.

This chain uses TRBV20-1 with TRBJ2-7; no DNA is available, so the TRBD1 call from TCRdb remains unchecked. The CDR3 runs 14 residues. Germline lookup yields CDR1 DFQATT and CDR2 SNEGSKA (reference sequence). The CDR3 sequence: CSARVTGLQGTKYF.

The V call is TRBV11-2, the J call TRBJ2-2; with no DNA, the TCRdb D assignment of TRBD2 cannot be verified. CDR3 length: 14 amino acids. Looked up from germline, CDR1 is SGHAT and CDR2 is FQNNGV. The chain's CDR3 is CASSLVGHTGELFF.

The chain recombines TRBV5-4 with TRBJ2-7; as DNA is missing, the TRBD1 call by TCRdb cannot be tested. The CDR3 consists of 15 residues. The germline V gene has CDR1 SGHNT and CDR2 YYREEE (reference sequence). The CDR3 reads CASSTGQGVPYEQYF.

This chain links TRBV7-9 with TRBJ2-1. The CDR3 covers 14 residues. The germline V gene encodes CDR1 SEHNR and CDR2 FQNEAQ (reference sequence). The CDR3 sequence is CASSPRIVSNEQFF.